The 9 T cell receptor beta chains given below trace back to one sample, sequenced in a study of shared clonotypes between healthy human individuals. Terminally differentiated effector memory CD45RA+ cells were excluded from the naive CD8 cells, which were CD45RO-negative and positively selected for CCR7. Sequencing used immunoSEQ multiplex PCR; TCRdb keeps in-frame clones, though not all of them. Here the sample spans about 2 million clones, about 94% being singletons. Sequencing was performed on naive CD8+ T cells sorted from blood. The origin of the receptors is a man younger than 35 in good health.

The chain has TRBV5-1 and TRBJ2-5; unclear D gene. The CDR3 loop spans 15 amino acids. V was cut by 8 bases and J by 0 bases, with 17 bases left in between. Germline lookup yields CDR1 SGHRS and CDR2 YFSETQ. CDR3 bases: TGCGCCAGGGAGTCTGTCCGGGCCGACCAAGAGACCCAGTACTTC. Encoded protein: CARESVRADQETQYF.

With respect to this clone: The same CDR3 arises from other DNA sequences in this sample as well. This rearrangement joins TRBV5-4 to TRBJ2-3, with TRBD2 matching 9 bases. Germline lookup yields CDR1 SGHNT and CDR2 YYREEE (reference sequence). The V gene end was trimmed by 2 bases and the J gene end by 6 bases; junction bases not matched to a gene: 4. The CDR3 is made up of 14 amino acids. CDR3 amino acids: CASSLAGGGDTQYF. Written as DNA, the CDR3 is TGTGCCAGCAGCTTAGCGGGGGGCGGGGATACGCAGTATTTT. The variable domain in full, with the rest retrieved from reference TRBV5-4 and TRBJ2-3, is ETGVTQSPTHLIKTRGQQVTLRCSSQSGHNTVSWYQQALGQGPQFIFQYYREEENGRGNFPPRFSGLQFPNYSSELNVNALELDDSALYLCASSLAGGGDTQYFGPGTRLTVL.

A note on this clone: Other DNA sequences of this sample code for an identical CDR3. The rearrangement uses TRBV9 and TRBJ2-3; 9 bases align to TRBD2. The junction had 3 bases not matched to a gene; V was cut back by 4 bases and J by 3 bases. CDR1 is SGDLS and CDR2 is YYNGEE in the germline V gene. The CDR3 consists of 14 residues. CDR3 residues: CASSLSGSTDTQYF. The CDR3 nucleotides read TGTGCCAGCAGCCTTAGCGGGAGTACAGATACGCAGTATTTT.

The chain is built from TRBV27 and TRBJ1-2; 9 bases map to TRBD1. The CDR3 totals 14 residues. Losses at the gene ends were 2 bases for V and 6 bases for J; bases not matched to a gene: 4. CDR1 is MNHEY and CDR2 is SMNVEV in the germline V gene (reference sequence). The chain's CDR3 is CASSLGTGIHGYTF. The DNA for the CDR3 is TGTGCCAGCAGTTTAGGGACAGGGATTCATGGCTACACCTTC.

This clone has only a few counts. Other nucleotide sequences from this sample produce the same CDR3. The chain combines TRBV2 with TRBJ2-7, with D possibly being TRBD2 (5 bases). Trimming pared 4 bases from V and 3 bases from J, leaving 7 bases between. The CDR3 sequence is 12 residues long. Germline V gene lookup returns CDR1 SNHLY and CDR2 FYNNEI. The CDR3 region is CASSAGSYEQYF. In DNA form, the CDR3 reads TGTGCCAGCAGTGCGGGGAGCTACGAGCAGTACTTC.

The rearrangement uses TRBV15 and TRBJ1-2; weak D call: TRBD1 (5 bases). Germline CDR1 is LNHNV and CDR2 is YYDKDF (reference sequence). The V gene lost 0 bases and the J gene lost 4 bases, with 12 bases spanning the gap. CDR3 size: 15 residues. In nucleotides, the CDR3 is TGTGCCACCAGCAGAGAAAGGGGATTTTCCTATGGCTACACCTTC. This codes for CATSRERGFSYGYTF.

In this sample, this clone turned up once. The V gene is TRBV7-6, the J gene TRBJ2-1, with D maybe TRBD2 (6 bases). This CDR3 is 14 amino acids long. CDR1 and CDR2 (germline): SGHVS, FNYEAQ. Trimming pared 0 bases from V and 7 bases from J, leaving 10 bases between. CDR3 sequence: CASSLAAGRNEQFF. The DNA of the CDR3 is TGTGCCAGCAGCTTAGCGGCAGGGAGGAATGAGCAGTTCTTC.

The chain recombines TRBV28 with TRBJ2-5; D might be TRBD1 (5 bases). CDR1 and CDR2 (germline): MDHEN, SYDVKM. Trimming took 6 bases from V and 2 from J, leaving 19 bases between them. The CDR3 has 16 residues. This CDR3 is CASRVPGEGVQETQYF. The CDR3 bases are TGTGCCAGCAGGGTCCCTGGGGAAGGGGTGCAAGAGACCCAGTACTTC.

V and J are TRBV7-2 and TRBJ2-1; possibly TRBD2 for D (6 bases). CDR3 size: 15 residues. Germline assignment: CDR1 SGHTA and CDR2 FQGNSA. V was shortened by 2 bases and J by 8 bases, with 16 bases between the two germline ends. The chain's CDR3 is CASSLLALGGYEQFF. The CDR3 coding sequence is TGTGCCAGCAGCTTACTAGCGTTGGGTGGGTATGAGCAGTTCTTC. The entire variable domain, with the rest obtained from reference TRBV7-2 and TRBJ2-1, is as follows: GAGVSQSPSNKVTEKGKDVELRCDPISGHTALYWYRQSLGQGLEFLIYFQGNSAPDKSGLPSDRFSAERTGGSVSTLTIQRTQQEDSAVYLCASSLLALGGYEQFFGPGTRLTVL.